The 17 T cell receptor beta chains presented below share a single source sample, sequenced in a study of shared clonotypes between healthy human individuals. Clones were sequenced by immunoSEQ multiplex PCR, and TCRdb holds only the in-frame ones, with some missing. This table holds around 2.5 million clones, approximately 94% found once. Material: naive CD4+ T cells from PBMCs. Regarding subset: CD45RA+ positively selected. Receptors were obtained from a man younger than 35 in good health. Some clones in this sample may be carry-over from other donors' samples.

In this sample, this clone turned up once. The gene calls are TRBV25-1 and TRBJ1-6, with D possibly matching TRBD1 (5 bases). The CDR3 totals 16 residues. With 6 bases removed from V and 10 bases from J, the gap between germline ends came to 22 bases. The germline V gene encodes CDR1 MGHDK and CDR2 SYGVNS. CDR3 DNA: TGTGCCAGCAGGGACCAGACCCGGGGGGAGTCATCACCCCTCCACTTT. Protein product: CASRDQTRGESSPLHF. The variable domain in full, with the rest retrieved from reference TRBV25-1 and TRBJ1-6, is EADIYQTPRYLVIGTGKKITLECSQTMGHDKMYWYQQDPGMELHLIHYSYGVNSTEKGDLSSESTVSRIRTEHFPLTLESARPSHTSQYLCASRDQTRGESSPLHFGNGTRLTVT.

This chain connects TRBV28 to TRBJ2-7; TRBD2 matches at 8 bases. Germline V gene lookup returns CDR1 MDHEN and CDR2 SYDVKM. The CDR3 runs 16 residues. V gave up 7 bases and J gave up 1 base; unmatched junction bases: 12. DNA of the CDR3: TGTGCCAGCAATACCCGTGCGGGGGGCGCTTCCTACGAGCAGTACTTC. Protein product: CASNTRAGGASYEQYF.

The CDR3 loop reads CASSRSQGNYGYTF. Written as DNA, the CDR3 is TGTGCCAGCAGCCGTTCACAGGGCAACTATGGCTACACCTTC. The J gene is TRBJ1-2, the V gene TRBV6-5, with a tentative D call TRBD1 (6 bases). The CDR3 sequence is 14 residues long. CDR1 MNHEY and CDR2 SVGAGI come from the germline V gene. Trimming took off 6 bases at V and 2 bases at J, with 13 bases between the two ends.

The gene calls are TRBV15 and TRBJ2-2; no definite D call. CDR3 length equals 13 residues. CDR1 is LNHNV, CDR2 YYDKDF, per germline (reference sequence). Trimming shortened V by 2 bases and J by 7 bases, and 8 bases separated the two germline ends. The CDR3 sequence is CATSRSRDGELFF. Here the CDR3 DNA reads TGTGCCACCAGCAGATCCCGTGACGGGGAGCTGTTTTTT.

The CDR3 loop is CASSITRLAGDYEQYF. The DNA for the CDR3 is TGTGCCAGTAGTATAACCCGTCTAGCGGGAGACTACGAGCAGTACTTC. The J gene is TRBJ2-7, the V gene TRBV19; 10 nucleotides match TRBD2. The CDR3 loop spans 16 amino acids. CDR1 is LNHDA, CDR2 SQIVND, per germline (reference sequence). Trimming removed 2 bases from V and 3 bases from J; junction bases left unmatched: 7.

CDR3 loop: CASSPVGATNEKLFF. CDR3 nucleotides: TGTGCCAGCAGTCCTGTGGGGGCAACTAATGAAAAACTGTTTTTT. V gene TRBV28 combines with J gene TRBJ1-4, with D perhaps matching TRBD1 (5 bases). The CDR3 spans 15 residues. V lost 5 bases, J lost 0 bases, and 10 bases lay in between. Germline CDR1 is MDHEN and CDR2 is SYDVKM.

Comments on this clone: A read error may account for a junction end that differs from germline. The V and J genes are TRBV7-9 and TRBJ2-3; no clear D. This CDR3 spans 16 amino acids. Per germline, CDR1 SEHNR and CDR2 FQNEAQ (reference sequence). This chain's CDR3 is CASKRTTTPSTDTQYF. As DNA, the CDR3 is TGCGCCAGCAAACGGACCACCACCCCTAGCACAGATACGCAGTATTTT.

V is TRBV5-1 and J is TRBJ2-3; no clear D gene. V was pared by 1 base and J by 0 bases, with 15 bases between. This CDR3 is built from 17 residues. Germline V lookup: CDR1 SGHRS, CDR2 YFSETQ. The CDR3: CASSLFPRGPSTDTQYF. CDR3 nucleotides: TGCGCCAGCAGCTTGTTTCCCCGAGGACCAAGCACAGATACGCAGTATTTT.

V usage is TRBV7-2 and J usage is TRBJ2-7; 12 nucleotides match TRBD2. There are 15 residues in the CDR3. V lost 8 bases and J lost 4; bases outside the gene matches: 9. In germline, CDR1 is SGHTA, CDR2 FQGNSA. The CDR3 region is CASALAGGMGYEQYF. CDR3 DNA: TGTGCCAGCGCCCTAGCGGGAGGGATGGGGTACGAGCAGTACTTC. The whole variable domain, remainder taken from reference TRBV7-2 and TRBJ2-7, is GAGVSQSPSNKVTEKGKDVELRCDPISGHTALYWYRQSLGQGLEFLIYFQGNSAPDKSGLPSDRFSAERTGGSVSTLTIQRTQQEDSAVYLCASALAGGMGYEQYFGPGTRLTVT.

The chain uses TRBV5-1 and TRBJ1-2, with a weak D call TRBD1 (5 bases). Trimming stripped 4 bases from V and 5 bases from J, with 12 bases between. Germline CDR1 SGHRS, CDR2 YFSETQ. The CDR3 length is 13 residues. The CDR3 DNA follows: TGCGCCAGCAGCATCGACAGCAAATATGGCTACACCTTC. Residues: CASSIDSKYGYTF.

For this clone: The same CDR3 arises from other DNA sequences in this sample as well. For the CDR3, the DNA is TGCAGTGCTAGTTTTCGGGGCGAGCAGTACTTC. Translation gives CSASFRGEQYF. The chain employs TRBV20-1 and TRBJ2-7; perhaps TRBD2 as D (5 bases). The V end lost 3 bases, the J end lost 6 bases, and 9 bases lay between the germline ends. Germline V gives CDR1 DFQATT, CDR2 SNEGSKA (reference sequence). The CDR3 has 11 amino acids.

This clone was seen once. CDR3 in DNA: TGTGCCAGCAGTTTCCTTTTTGAGACAGGGGAGAGCTACGAGCAGTACTTC. Encoded protein: CASSFLFETGESYEQYF. The V and J genes are TRBV28 and TRBJ2-7; 8 bases align to TRBD1. Germline-derived CDR1 and CDR2 are MDHEN and SYDVKM. The trim removed 3 bases at V and 3 bases at J, leaving 13 bases unmatched. The CDR3 length is 17 residues.

On this clone: This CDR3 is also generated by other DNA sequences in the sample. The J gene is TRBJ1-5, the V gene TRBV6-1, with 9 nucleotides matching TRBD1. The germline V gene encodes CDR1 MNHNS and CDR2 SASEGT. V was clipped by 7 bases and J by 3 bases; unmatched bases: 4. The CDR3 sequence is 14 residues long. The CDR3 sequence is CASIRDRDNQPQHF. The CDR3 DNA sequence: TGTGCCAGCATTCGGGACAGGGACAATCAGCCCCAGCATTTT.

A remark on this clone: This same CDR3 is encoded by further DNA sequences in the sample. V and J are TRBV18 and TRBJ2-5, with TRBD2 matching 8 bases. The CDR3 runs to 13 residues. With 6 bases clipped from V and 5 bases from J, the junction kept 5 bases outside the gene matches. Germline CDR1 and CDR2: KGHSH and LQKENI. CDR3 sequence: CASSPGREETQYF. The CDR3 bases are TGTGCCAGCTCGCCCGGGAGGGAGGAGACCCAGTACTTC.

The rearrangement uses TRBV2 and TRBJ2-3; no clear D gene. V lost 4 bases and J 0 bases, leaving 8 bases between the germline ends. This CDR3 comprises 14 residues. CDR1 and CDR2 (germline): SNHLY, FYNNEI. The CDR3 DNA reads TGTGCCAGCAGTGGGGGAAGGAGCACAGATACGCAGTATTTT. As protein: CASSGGRSTDTQYF.

For this clone: Other DNA sequences in this specimen translate into the identical CDR3. V gene TRBV19 combines with J gene TRBJ2-5; D remains unclear. CDR3 size: 13 residues. Germline assignment: CDR1 LNHDA and CDR2 SQIVND (reference sequence). Trimming took off 6 bases at V and 2 bases at J, with 10 bases between the two ends. CDR3 bases: TGTGCCAGTAGCTTGGGATTTCAAGAGACCCAGTACTTC. It yields the protein CASSLGFQETQYF.

The chain carries TRBV5-1 and TRBJ2-3, with 9 positions matching TRBD1. Germline values: CDR1 SGHRS, CDR2 YFSETQ. This CDR3 spans 15 amino acids. V was pared by 6 bases and J by 0 bases, with 5 bases of the junction left unmatched. The CDR3 protein is CASKGQGASTDTQYF. The CDR3 DNA reads as TGCGCCAGCAAGGGACAGGGAGCTAGCACAGATACGCAGTATTTT.